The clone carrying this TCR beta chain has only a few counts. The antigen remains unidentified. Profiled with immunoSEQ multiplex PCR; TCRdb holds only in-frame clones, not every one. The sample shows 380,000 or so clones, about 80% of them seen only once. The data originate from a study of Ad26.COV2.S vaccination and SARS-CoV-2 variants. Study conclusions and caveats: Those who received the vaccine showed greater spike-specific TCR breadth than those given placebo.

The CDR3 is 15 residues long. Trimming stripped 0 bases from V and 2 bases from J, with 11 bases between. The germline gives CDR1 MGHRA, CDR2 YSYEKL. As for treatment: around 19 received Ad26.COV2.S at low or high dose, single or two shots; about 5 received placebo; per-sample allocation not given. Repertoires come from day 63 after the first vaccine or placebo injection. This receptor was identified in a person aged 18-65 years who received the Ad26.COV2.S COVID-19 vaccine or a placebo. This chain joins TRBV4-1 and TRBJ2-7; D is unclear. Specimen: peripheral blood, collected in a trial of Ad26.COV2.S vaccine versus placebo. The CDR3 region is CASSQDFQATYEQYF. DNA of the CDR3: TGCGCCAGCAGCCAAGACTTTCAGGCCACCTACGAGCAGTACTTC.